These 6 T cell receptor beta chains were sequenced from one sample in a study of cytomegalovirus exposure and HLA in healthy donors. PCR involved 60 Vbeta and 13 Jbeta primers. TCRdb keeps only in-frame clones here, not all; method: immunoSEQ multiplex PCR. The sample includes around 130,000 clones, 75% to 85% of them seen just once. Sequencing was done on a sample of PBMCs. All receptors come from a man aged 35-49 years in good health and CMV-seronegative.

The genes are TRBV9 and TRBJ1-4; maybe TRBD1 (5 bases). Germline assignment: CDR1 SGDLS and CDR2 YYNGEE. This CDR3 region has 15 residues. V shed 0 bases and J shed 8 bases, with 14 bases lying between them. This CDR3 is CASSVEYGGGEKLFF. The CDR3 DNA follows: TGTGCCAGCAGCGTAGAGTACGGGGGAGGCGAAAAACTGTTTTTT.

The chain has TRBV29-1 and TRBJ1-2; weak D call: TRBD1 (5 bases). The CDR3 has 11 amino acids. The V end lost 5 bases, the J end lost 9 bases, and 13 bases lay between the germline ends. CDR1 and CDR2 from the germline V gene are SQVTM and ANQGSEA. The CDR3 DNA sequence: TGCAGCGTTATGGGGGGGAGAAGCTACACCTTC. Protein: CSVMGGRSYTF.

This chain uses TRBV5-4 with TRBJ1-4; D ambiguous. The germline gives CDR1 SGHNT, CDR2 YYREEE (reference sequence). The CDR3 is 14 amino acids. V lost 1 base and J 3 bases, leaving 7 bases between the germline ends. In DNA, the CDR3 is TGTGCCAGCAGCTTGAAGGGAGCTAATGAAAAACTGTTTTTT. Its protein product is CASSLKGANEKLFF.

This clone appeared a single time. This rearrangement joins TRBV12-5 to TRBJ1-3; 8 bases are shared with TRBD1. The CDR3 extends over 15 amino acids. With V trimmed by 2 bases and J by 3 bases, 3 bases remained unmatched. Germline V gives CDR1 LGHNT, CDR2 FRNRAP. The CDR3 nucleotides read TGTGCTAGTGGTTTGATCGGGACAGGTGGAAACACCATATATTTT. This translates into CASGLIGTGGNTIYF.

This chain connects TRBV5-1 to TRBJ2-5, with TRBD1 matching 8 bases. The CDR3 has 15 residues. V dropped 4 bases and J dropped 2; count of bases not matched to a gene: 7. Per the germline V gene, CDR1 is SGHRS and CDR2 is YFSETQ. CDR3 sequence: CASSPDRGGQETQYF. The CDR3 region has the DNA TGCGCCAGCAGCCCTGACAGGGGCGGACAAGAGACCCAGTACTTC.

There are a few counts of this clone. V is TRBV6-5 and J is TRBJ1-6; no definite D call. V lost 2 bases and J 6 bases, leaving 8 bases between the germline ends. The CDR3 has 14 amino acids. From germline, CDR1 is MNHEY and CDR2 SVGAGI. CDR3 region: CASSYTQVNSPLHF. The CDR3 nucleotides read TGTGCCAGCAGTTACACCCAGGTTAATTCACCCCTCCACTTT.